The 17 T cell receptor beta chains listed next were all sequenced from one sample in a study of blood T cell repertoires in COVID-19. Profiling relied on immunoSEQ multiplex PCR, and the TCRdb table lists in-frame clones only, not all of them. The table has roughly 20,000 clones, roughly nine tenths seen once. Input material: peripheral blood. These receptor sequences come from a human donor in a cohort sampled during active COVID-19.

The CDR3 loop reads CAISSTGTGSAKEQYF. In nucleotides, the CDR3 is TGTGCCATCAGCTCCACCGGGACAGGGAGCGCCAAGGAGCAGTACTTC. This chain uses TRBV10-3 with TRBJ2-7; 9 bases are a match to TRBD1. CDR1 is ENHRY and CDR2 is SYGVKD in the germline V gene. With V trimmed by 6 bases and J by 7 bases, 16 bases remained unmatched. The CDR3 sequence is 16 residues long.

The V and J genes are TRBV28 and TRBJ2-3, with 9 bases fitting TRBD2. The germline CDR1 and CDR2 sequences are MDHEN and SYDVKM. CDR3 size: 20 residues. The J segment lost 8 bases and the V segment lost 8 bases, leaving 29 bases of the junction unmatched. The CDR3 protein is CASHPRRRLAAATRGGTQYF. For the CDR3, the DNA is TGTGCCAGCCATCCACGAAGGCGACTAGCGGCCGCTACTCGGGGAGGTACGCAGTATTTT.

The rearrangement links TRBV19 to TRBJ1-1, with 8 bases aligning to TRBD1. V dropped 5 bases and J dropped 5; count of bases not matched to a gene: 7. This CDR3 contains 14 residues. Germline V gene sequence: CDR1 LNHDA, CDR2 SQIVND (reference sequence). CDR3 nucleotide sequence: TGTGCCAGTAGTCCCCGACAGGGGAGGACTGAAGCTTTCTTT. This sequence encodes CASSPRQGRTEAFF. Variable domain in full (rest from reference TRBV19 and TRBJ1-1): DGGITQSPKYLFRKEGQNVTLSCEQNLNHDAMYWYRQDPGQGLRLIYYSQIVNDFQKGDIAEGYSVSREKKESFPLTVTSAQKNPTAFYLCASSPRQGRTEAFFGQGTRLTVV.

V usage is TRBV2 and J usage is TRBJ1-6, with D perhaps matching TRBD1 (5 bases). The germline gives CDR1 SNHLY, CDR2 FYNNEI. The CDR3 runs to 15 residues. Trimming stripped 5 bases from V and 0 bases from J, with 8 bases between. The CDR3 nucleotides read TGTGCCAGCAGTAGACAGAGCTCCTATAATTCACCCCTCCACTTT. Protein product: CASSRQSSYNSPLHF.

The chain couples TRBV5-5 to TRBJ2-2; D possibly corresponds to TRBD2 (5 bases). From germline, CDR1 is SGHKS and CDR2 YYEKEE (reference sequence). The CDR3 spans 15 residues. V lost 0 bases and J 4 bases, leaving 10 bases between the germline ends. As DNA, the CDR3 is TGTGCCAGCAGCTTGGGCCTAGCCAGCACCGGGGAGCTGTTTTTT. Translation: CASSLGLASTGELFF. Complete variable domain (other parts from reference TRBV5-5 and TRBJ2-2): DAGVTQSPTHLIKTRGQQVTLRCSPISGHKSVSWYQQVLGQGPQFIFQYYEKEERGRGNFPDRFSARQFPNYSSELNVNALLLGDSALYLCASSLGLASTGELFFGEGSRLTVL.

The rearrangement links TRBV6-1 to TRBJ2-1; 7 nucleotides match TRBD2. The ends lost 8 bases at V and 9 bases at J; junction bases unmatched: 13. The length of the CDR3 is 14 residues. CDR1 and CDR2 (germline): MNHNS, SASEGT. CDR3 residues: CASLTGGERSEQFF. DNA for the CDR3: TGTGCCAGCTTAACGGGGGGAGAGAGAAGTGAGCAGTTCTTC.

This chain joins TRBV5-1 and TRBJ2-7; possible D gene TRBD2, 6 bases. CDR1 is SGHRS, CDR2 YFSETQ, per germline. The CDR3 totals 15 residues. V was cut by 2 bases and J by 2 bases, with 14 bases left in between. The CDR3 protein is CASSFGGQSTYEQYF. The CDR3 nucleotides read TGCGCCAGCAGCTTTGGAGGGCAGTCTACCTACGAGCAGTACTTC.

The V call is TRBV7-9, the J call TRBJ2-5; perhaps TRBD2 as D (5 bases). V lost 7 bases and J lost 4, with 10 bases in between. The CDR3 extends over 12 amino acids. Germline values: CDR1 SEHNR, CDR2 FQNEAQ (reference sequence). The CDR3 sequence is CASKLAGETQYF. DNA for the CDR3: TGTGCCAGCAAGCTAGCAGGAGAGACCCAGTACTTC.

The chain joins TRBV12-3 or TRBV12-4 to TRBJ1-5; TRBD1 matches at 7 bases. This CDR3 has 12 residues. Trimming at V came to 5 bases and at J to 9 bases, leaving 4 bases not matched to a gene. The CDR3 region has the DNA TGTGCCAGCAGTACAGGGGACGGGCCCCAGCATTTT. It codes for CASSTGDGPQHF.

The V gene is TRBV6-5, the J gene TRBJ2-5; 7 positions match TRBD1. The germline CDR1 and CDR2 sequences are MNHEY and SVGAGI. V gave up 7 bases and J gave up 5 bases; unmatched junction bases: 7. CDR3 length: 13 amino acids. The CDR3 region is CASNRQGWETQYF. The CDR3 DNA reads TGTGCCAGCAACCGACAGGGTTGGGAGACCCAGTACTTC.

The chain carries TRBV28 and TRBJ1-1; TRBD1 matches at 8 bases. CDR1 is MDHEN and CDR2 is SYDVKM in the germline V gene. Germline trimming cut 4 bases from V and 4 bases from J; bases unmatched to any gene: 5. The CDR3 consists of 14 residues. The CDR3 DNA reads TGTGCCAGCAGTTCTCACACAGGGGGCACTGAAGCTTTCTTT. It translates to CASSSHTGGTEAFF. The full variable domain, rest sourced from reference TRBV28 and TRBJ1-1, is DVKVTQSSRYLVKRTGEKVFLECVQDMDHENMFWYRQDPGLGLRLIYFSYDVKMKEKGDIPEGYSVSREKKERFSLILESASTNQTSMYLCASSSHTGGTEAFFGQGTRLTVV.

The rearrangement joins TRBV3-1 (or the pseudogene TRBV3-2) to TRBJ2-7, with 9 bases aligning to TRBD2. The V gene's germline CDR1 is LGHDT and CDR2 YNNKEL (reference sequence). The CDR3 runs 15 residues. Trimming removed 6 bases from V and 1 base from J; junction bases left unmatched: 7. CDR3: CASSPRAGGSYEQYF. For the CDR3, the DNA is TGTGCCAGCAGTCCAAGGGCGGGAGGGTCCTACGAGCAGTACTTC.

This chain joins TRBV11-2 and TRBJ2-4; 11 bases are shared with TRBD2. Germline CDR1 reads SGHAT; CDR2 reads FQNNGV. The J segment lost 0 bases and the V segment lost 6 bases, leaving 7 bases of the junction unmatched. The CDR3 extends over 17 amino acids. The CDR3 loop is CASSLGTSGLAKNIQYF. The CDR3 DNA follows: TGTGCCAGCAGTCTCGGGACTAGCGGTTTAGCCAAAAACATTCAGTACTTC.

This chain joins TRBV5-6 and TRBJ1-1, with 11 bases lining up with TRBD1. Germline V gene data show CDR1 as SGHDT and CDR2 as YYEEEE. With V trimmed by 3 bases and J by 0 bases, 1 base remained unmatched. The CDR3 loop spans 15 amino acids. The DNA for the CDR3 is TGTGCCAGCAGCTGGACAGGGGGCATGAACACTGAAGCTTTCTTT. Translation: CASSWTGGMNTEAFF.

The rearrangement uses TRBV9 and TRBJ2-7; 7 bases are a match to TRBD2. CDR3 length: 14 residues. Germline-derived CDR1 and CDR2 are SGDLS and YYNGEE. The trim removed 7 bases at V and 1 base at J, leaving 8 bases unmatched. CDR3 bases: TGTGCCAGCCAACGGGGGGAGGCGTCCTACGAGCAGTACTTC. Protein: CASQRGEASYEQYF.

The genes are TRBV7-3 and TRBJ2-1; D might be TRBD2 (6 bases). Germline V gene data show CDR1 as SGHTA and CDR2 as FQGTGA. V lost 4 bases and J 7 bases, leaving 14 bases between the germline ends. This CDR3 comprises 14 residues. The CDR3 loop is CASSSPAGENEQFF. In DNA, the CDR3 is TGTGCCAGCAGCTCTCCAGCGGGCGAGAATGAGCAGTTCTTC.

V and J are TRBV6-7 and TRBJ2-5; D might be TRBD2 (5 bases). TRBV6-7 is noted as an ORF with a role that remains uncertain. The V gene lost 1 base and the J gene lost 5 bases, with 11 bases spanning the gap. The CDR3 is made up of 14 amino acids. The CDR3 region is CASSYLLGGETQYF. In DNA form, the CDR3 reads TGTGCCAGCAGTTACTTATTGGGCGGGGAGACCCAGTACTTC.